This T cell receptor (beta chain) was profiled in a study of T cell changes during pregnancy in multiple sclerosis. TCRdb's copy holds only in-frame clones and misses some; the assay was immunoSEQ multiplex PCR. The sample has tens of thousands of clones; around 93% are singletons. With 4 bases clipped from V and 6 bases from J, the junction kept 10 bases outside the gene matches. Looked up from germline, CDR1 is SGHRS and CDR2 is YFSETQ. There are 16 residues in the CDR3. The chain employs TRBV5-1 and TRBJ2-3; the match to TRBD2 covers 11 bases. The starting material was peripheral blood, obtained in the first trimester of pregnancy. This clonotype was sampled from a female donor in good health, enrolled as a control in a pregnancy study. The CDR3 DNA is TGCGCCAGCAGCAGGACTAGCGGGTCGGGCGAGGATACGCAGTATTTT. This gives the protein CASSRTSGSGEDTQYF.